This passage covers 7 T cell receptor beta chains from one sample sequenced in a study of T cells in Graves' hyperthyroidism and ophthalmopathy. Using RNA transcripts as the source, TCR beta CDR3 regions were amplified. HTBI primers were used for first-round RT-PCR of the TCR CDR3. In TCRdb, the multiplex PCR reads were re-called with MiXCR into one record per CDR3 protein. The repertoire includes some 360,000 distinct CDR3 sequences, approximately 15% of them detected once, and approximately 10% sits in the top ten. Material for sequencing was blood. The receptor set was obtained from an older woman with Graves' hyperthyroidism.

This clonotype was picked up many times. CDR3 amino acids: CASSYRLGPSYNEQFF. The CDR3 nucleotides are TGCGCCAGCAGCTACAGACTAGGTCCCTCCTACAATGAGCAGTTCTTC. V is TRBV5-1 and J is TRBJ2-1; a possible D gene is TRBD2 (6 bases). The length of the CDR3 is 16 residues. V dropped 3 bases and J dropped 0 bases, with 13 bases sitting between them. CDR1 and CDR2 from the germline V gene are SGHRS and YFSETQ.

This clonotype appeared many times. V and J are TRBV14 and TRBJ2-5, with TRBD2 identical over 8 bases. The junction had 6 bases not matched to a gene; V was cut back by 4 bases and J by 5 bases. The CDR3 has 14 residues. CDR1 and CDR2 from the germline V gene are SGHDN and FVKESK. CDR3 region: CASSRTSWLETQYF. DNA for the CDR3: TGTGCCAGCAGCCGGACTAGCTGGTTGGAGACCCAGTACTTC.

This clonotype was detected ten times or more. CDR3: CASSAVPGLAGDYGANVLTF. The CDR3 DNA reads as TGTGCCAGCAGTGCTGTCCCGGGACTAGCGGGAGATTATGGGGCCAACGTCCTGACTTTC. The V call is TRBV28, the J call TRBJ2-6; 14 bases match TRBD2. Trimming took 5 bases from V and 3 from J; bases not matched to a gene: 12. The germline CDR1 and CDR2 sequences are MDHEN and SYDVKM. The CDR3 covers 20 residues.

At least ten counts were recorded for this clonotype. The chain uses TRBV20-1 and TRBJ1-3; D not certain. The V gene lost 6 bases and the J gene lost 0 bases, with 6 bases spanning the gap. Germline assignment: CDR1 DFQATT and CDR2 SNEGSKA (reference sequence). The CDR3 is made up of 12 amino acids. The CDR3 loop reads CSAALSGNTIYF. The CDR3 nucleotides read TGCAGTGCAGCGCTCTCTGGAAACACCATATATTTT.

This clonotype came up a few times. V gene TRBV12-5 combines with J gene TRBJ2-3, with a weak D call TRBD1 (6 bases). The CDR3 covers 16 residues. Deletions cut 4 bases from V and 6 bases from J, with 20 bases between. The germline V gene encodes CDR1 LGHNT and CDR2 FRNRAP. This chain's CDR3 is CASGSGFGGFTDTQYF. In DNA, the CDR3 is TGTGCTAGTGGTTCCGGTTTTGGGGGCTTCACGGATACGCAGTATTTT.

Only a few counts were recorded for this clonotype. The chain is built from TRBV18 and TRBJ2-6, with D possibly being TRBD1 (5 bases). Trimming took off 4 bases at V and 0 bases at J, with 13 bases between the two ends. The length of the CDR3 is 17 residues. The germline V gene has CDR1 KGHSH and CDR2 LQKENI. CDR3 residues: CASSLGRPISGANVLTF. Written as DNA, the CDR3 is TGTGCCAGCTCACTGGGGCGACCGATCTCTGGGGCCAACGTCCTGACTTTC. The full variable domain, rest sourced from reference TRBV18 and TRBJ2-6, is NAGVMQNPRHLVRRRGQEARLRCSPMKGHSHVYWYRQLPEEGLKFMVYLQKENIIDESGMPKERFSAEFPKEGPSILRIQQVVRGDSAAYFCASSLGRPISGANVLTFGAGSRLTVL.

The table lists this clonotype with many counts. The V and J genes are TRBV12-3 or TRBV12-4 and TRBJ2-3; 12 nucleotides align to TRBD2. The CDR3 covers 15 residues. The trim removed 5 bases at V and 7 bases at J, leaving 7 bases unmatched. The CDR3 sequence is CASSPRLAGVYTQYF. For the CDR3, the DNA is TGTGCCAGCAGTCCAAGACTAGCGGGAGTCTATACGCAGTATTTT.